The rows below give T cell receptor beta chains drawn from one sample of a study of blood T cell repertoires in COVID-19. Clones were read by immunoSEQ multiplex PCR, and TCRdb kept only the in-frame ones, dropping some. The sample lists fewer than 300,000 clones, approximately 86% occurring once. Sequencing input: peripheral blood. The source of these receptors is a woman in her 30s with acute or convalescent COVID-19. Both conserved end residues are part of each CDR3. D genes are given only for firm matches.

j_call,v_call,d_call,cdr3_nt,cdr3_aa
TRBJ2-1,TRBV14,-,TGTGCCAGCAGCCAAGAACGTGAGGTCCCGATATTAAATGAGCAGTTCTTC,CASSQEREVPILNEQFF
TRBJ1-1,TRBV6-2/TRBV6-3,-,TGTGCCAGCAGTATCGGGGGGCCCGGGGAAGCTTTCTTT,CASSIGGPGEAFF
TRBJ1-1,TRBV19,-,TGTGCCAGTAGTCCCGACAGACACACTGAAGCTTTCTTT,CASSPDRHTEAFF
TRBJ2-7,TRBV7-2,-,TGTGCCAGCAGCTCAACCGGGACCTACGAGCAGTACTTC,CASSSTGTYEQYF
TRBJ2-1,TRBV7-6,TRBD2,TGTGCCAGCAGCGGACTAGCGGGAGTGTCCTACAATGAGCAGTTCTTC,CASSGLAGVSYNEQFF
TRBJ2-1,TRBV19,TRBD2,TGTGCCAGTACCACGGGAGGCCACAATGAGCAGTTCTTC,CASTTGGHNEQFF
TRBJ2-3,TRBV28,-,TGTGCCAGTAGGACAGGCACAGATACGCAGTATTTT,CASRTGTDTQYF
TRBJ2-7,TRBV19,TRBD1,TGTGCCAGTAGTATTGTGCAGGGGGCTGGCTACGAGCAGTACTTC,CASSIVQGAGYEQYF
TRBJ2-7,TRBV7-2,TRBD1,TGTGCCAGCGGGACGGGGACAGAGTACGAGCAGTACTTC,CASGTGTEYEQYF
TRBJ1-1,TRBV6-5,-,TGTGCCAGCCTTCCCCGGAGGGCGAACACTGAAGCTTTCTTT,CASLPRRANTEAFF
TRBJ2-7,TRBV28,-,TGTGCCAGCATCCAGGGTCCTCGGCAGTACTTC,CASIQGPRQYF
TRBJ2-1,TRBV6-5,TRBD1,TGTGCCAGCAGTTACTCGACAGGGTGGCATTACAATGAGCAGTTCTTC,CASSYSTGWHYNEQFF
TRBJ1-4,TRBV30,-,TGTGCCTGGAGCAAAGGGACACTAGCTAATGAAAAACTGTTTTTT,CAWSKGTLANEKLFF
TRBJ2-3,TRBV5-5,-,TGTGCCAGCAGCTTGGACCAAGCCCCAAAAGATACGCAGTATTTT,CASSLDQAPKDTQYF
TRBJ2-1,TRBV2,-,TGTGCCAGCAGGGAGGGGACGCTCTACAATGAGCAGTTCTTC,CASREGTLYNEQFF
TRBJ1-5,TRBV2,TRBD1,TGTGCCAGCAGTGGCCGACAGGGGGTCAATTATAGCAATCAGCCCCAGCATTTT,CASSGRQGVNYSNQPQHF
TRBJ1-2,TRBV9,TRBD1,TGTGCCAGCAGGGTCGGACAGGGAGGCTATGGCTACACCTTC,CASRVGQGGYGYTF
TRBJ2-1,TRBV19,-,TGTGCCAGTAGTATATTGTGGGAGGCTAACTCCCACCGAGGGCAGTTCTTC,CASSILWEANSHRGQFF
TRBJ1-2,TRBV3-1/TRBV3-2,TRBD1,TGTGCCAGCAGCCAAGTAGAGGGGCCGGGACAGGCGAACTCTAACTATGGCTACACCTTC,CASSQVEGPGQANSNYGYTF
TRBJ2-7,TRBV11-3,TRBD1,TGTGCCAGCAGCCGAATCACAGGGGACGAGCAGTACTTC,CASSRITGDEQYF
TRBJ1-3,TRBV11-2,-,TGTGCCAGCAGCGTATCGGGTCAGAGCTCTGGAAACACCATATATTTT,CASSVSGQSSGNTIYF
TRBJ2-3,TRBV25-1,-,TGTGCCAGCAGTGATATTTCCACAGATACGCAGTATTTT,CASSDISTDTQYF